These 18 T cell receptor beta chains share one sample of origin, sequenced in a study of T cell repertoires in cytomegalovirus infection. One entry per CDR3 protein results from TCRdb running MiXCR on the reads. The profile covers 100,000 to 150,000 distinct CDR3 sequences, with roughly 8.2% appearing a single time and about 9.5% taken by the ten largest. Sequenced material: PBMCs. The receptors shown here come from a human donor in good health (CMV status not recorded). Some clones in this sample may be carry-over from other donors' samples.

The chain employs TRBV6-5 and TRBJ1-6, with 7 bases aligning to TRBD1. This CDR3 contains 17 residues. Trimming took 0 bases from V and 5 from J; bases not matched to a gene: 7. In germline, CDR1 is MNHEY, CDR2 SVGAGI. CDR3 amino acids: CASSYSRAGGDNSPLHF. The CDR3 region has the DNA TGTGCCAGCAGTTACTCGAGGGCAGGGGGTGATAATTCACCCCTCCACTTT.

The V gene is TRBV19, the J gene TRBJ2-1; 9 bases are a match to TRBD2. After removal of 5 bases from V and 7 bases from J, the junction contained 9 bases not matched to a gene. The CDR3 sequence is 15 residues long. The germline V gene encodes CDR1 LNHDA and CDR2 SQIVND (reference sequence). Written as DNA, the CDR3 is TGTGCCAGTAGTGCTAGCGGGGTCAAAAGGAATGAGCAGTTCTTC. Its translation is CASSASGVKRNEQFF.

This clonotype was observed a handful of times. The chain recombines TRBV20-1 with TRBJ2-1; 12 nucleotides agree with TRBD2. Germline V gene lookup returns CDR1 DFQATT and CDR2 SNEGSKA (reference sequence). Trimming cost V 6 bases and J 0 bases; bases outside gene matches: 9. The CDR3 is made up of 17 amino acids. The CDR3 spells CSAEGLAGISSYNEQFF. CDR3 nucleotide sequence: TGCAGTGCCGAGGGACTAGCGGGTATTAGCTCCTACAATGAGCAGTTCTTC.

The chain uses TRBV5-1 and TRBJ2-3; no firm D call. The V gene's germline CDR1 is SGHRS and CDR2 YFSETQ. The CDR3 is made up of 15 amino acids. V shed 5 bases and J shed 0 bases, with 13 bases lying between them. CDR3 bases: TGCGCCAGCAGGCGGATTCCCTTGAGCACAGATACGCAGTATTTT. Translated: CASRRIPLSTDTQYF.

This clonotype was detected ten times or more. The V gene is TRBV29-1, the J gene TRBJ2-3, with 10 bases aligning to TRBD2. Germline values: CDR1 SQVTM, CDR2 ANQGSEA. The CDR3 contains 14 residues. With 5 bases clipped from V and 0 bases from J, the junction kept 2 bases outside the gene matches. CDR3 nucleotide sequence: TGCAGCGTTCTAGCGGGGGTGAGCACAGATACGCAGTATTTT. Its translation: CSVLAGVSTDTQYF.

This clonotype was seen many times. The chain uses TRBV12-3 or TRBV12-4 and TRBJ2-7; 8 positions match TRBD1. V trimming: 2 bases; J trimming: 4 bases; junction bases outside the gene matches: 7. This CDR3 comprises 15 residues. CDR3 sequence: CASSLTSGGDYEQYF. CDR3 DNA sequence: TGTGCCAGCAGTTTAACCTCAGGGGGCGATTACGAGCAGTACTTC.

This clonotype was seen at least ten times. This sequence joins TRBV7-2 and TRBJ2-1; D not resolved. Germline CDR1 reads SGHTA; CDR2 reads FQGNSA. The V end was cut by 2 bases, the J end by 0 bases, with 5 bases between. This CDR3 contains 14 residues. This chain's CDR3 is CASSLSSSYNEQFF. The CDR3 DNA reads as TGTGCCAGCAGCTTATCGAGCTCCTACAATGAGCAGTTCTTC.

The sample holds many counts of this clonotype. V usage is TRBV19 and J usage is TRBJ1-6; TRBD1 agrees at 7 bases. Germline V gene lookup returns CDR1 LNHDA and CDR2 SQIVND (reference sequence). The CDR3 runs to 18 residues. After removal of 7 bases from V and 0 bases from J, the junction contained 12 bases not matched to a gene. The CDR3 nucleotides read TGTGCCAGTAACCCGACCCTACAGGGGAGCTCCTATAATTCACCCCTCCACTTT. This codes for CASNPTLQGSSYNSPLHF. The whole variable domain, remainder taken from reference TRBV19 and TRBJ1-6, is DGGITQSPKYLFRKEGQNVTLSCEQNLNHDAMYWYRQDPGQGLRLIYYSQIVNDFQKGDIAEGYSVSREKKESFPLTVTSAQKNPTAFYLCASNPTLQGSSYNSPLHFGNGTRLTVT.

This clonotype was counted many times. CDR3 sequence reads: CASINHGTPGDTQYF. Here the CDR3 DNA reads TGTGCCAGCATCAACCATGGGACCCCCGGAGATACGCAGTATTTT. V gene TRBV6-2 or TRBV6-3 combines with J gene TRBJ2-3; the D gene could be TRBD1 or TRBD2 (5 bases each). The V gene lost 7 bases and the J gene lost 5 bases, with 19 bases spanning the gap. Germline values: CDR1 MNHEY, CDR2 SVGEGT. CDR3 size: 15 residues.

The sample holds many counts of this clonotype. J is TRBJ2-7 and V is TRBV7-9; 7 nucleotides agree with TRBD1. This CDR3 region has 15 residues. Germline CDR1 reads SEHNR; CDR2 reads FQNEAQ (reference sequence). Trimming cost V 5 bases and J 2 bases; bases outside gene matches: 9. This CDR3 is CASSGDRQGTYEQYF. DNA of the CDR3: TGTGCCAGCAGCGGCGATCGACAGGGTACCTACGAGCAGTACTTC. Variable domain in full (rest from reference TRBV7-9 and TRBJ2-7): DTGVSQNPRHKITKRGQNVTFRCDPISEHNRLYWYRQTLGQGPEFLTYFQNEAQLEKSRLLSDRFSAERPKGSFSTLEIQRTEQGDSAMYLCASSGDRQGTYEQYFGPGTRLTVT.

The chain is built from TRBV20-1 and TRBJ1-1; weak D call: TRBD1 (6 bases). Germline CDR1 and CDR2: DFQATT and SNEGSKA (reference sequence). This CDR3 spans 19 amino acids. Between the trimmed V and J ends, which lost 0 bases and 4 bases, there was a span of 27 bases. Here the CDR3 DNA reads TGCAGTGCTAGAGAGAGGGTACAGGGCGGCCCAATGGGGGGCACTGAAGCTTTCTTT. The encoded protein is CSARERVQGGPMGGTEAFF.

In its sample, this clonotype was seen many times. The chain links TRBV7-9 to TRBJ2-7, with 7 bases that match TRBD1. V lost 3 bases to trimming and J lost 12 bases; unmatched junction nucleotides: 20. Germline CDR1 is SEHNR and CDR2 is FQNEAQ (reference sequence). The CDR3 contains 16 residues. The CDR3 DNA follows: TGTGCCAGCAGCTTTCGAACCGGGACAGAGGATACCCCACGGTACTTC. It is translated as CASSFRTGTEDTPRYF.

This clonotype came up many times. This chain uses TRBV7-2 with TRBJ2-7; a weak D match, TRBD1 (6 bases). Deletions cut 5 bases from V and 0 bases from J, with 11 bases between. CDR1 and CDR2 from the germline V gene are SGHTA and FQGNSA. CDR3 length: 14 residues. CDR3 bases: TGTGCCAGCAGCCCAGGGGTGCCCTCCTACGAGCAGTACTTC. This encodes CASSPGVPSYEQYF. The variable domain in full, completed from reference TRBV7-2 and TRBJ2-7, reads GAGVSQSPSNKVTEKGKDVELRCDPISGHTALYWYRQSLGQGLEFLIYFQGNSAPDKSGLPSDRFSAERTGGSVSTLTIQRTQQEDSAVYLCASSPGVPSYEQYFGPGTRLTVT.

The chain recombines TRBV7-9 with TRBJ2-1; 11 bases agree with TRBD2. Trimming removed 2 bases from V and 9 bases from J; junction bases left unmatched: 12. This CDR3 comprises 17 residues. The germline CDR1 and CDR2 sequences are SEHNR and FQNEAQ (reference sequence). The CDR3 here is CASSLLRIAGGVGEQFF. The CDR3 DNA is TGTGCCAGCAGCTTACTCAGGATAGCGGGGGGGGTCGGTGAGCAGTTCTTC. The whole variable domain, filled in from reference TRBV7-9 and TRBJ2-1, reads DTGVSQNPRHKITKRGQNVTFRCDPISEHNRLYWYRQTLGQGPEFLTYFQNEAQLEKSRLLSDRFSAERPKGSFSTLEIQRTEQGDSAMYLCASSLLRIAGGVGEQFFGPGTRLTVL.

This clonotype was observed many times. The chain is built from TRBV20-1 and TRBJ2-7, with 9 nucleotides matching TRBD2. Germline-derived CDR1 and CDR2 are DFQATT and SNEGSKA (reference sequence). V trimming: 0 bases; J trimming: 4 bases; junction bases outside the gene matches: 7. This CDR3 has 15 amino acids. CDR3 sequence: CSARDVRGGGYEQYF. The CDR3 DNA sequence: TGCAGTGCTAGAGATGTGCGGGGGGGAGGATACGAGCAGTACTTC.

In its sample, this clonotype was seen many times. The CDR3 is CASRTTGGFGNTIYF. The CDR3 coding sequence is TGTGCCAGCAGAACGACAGGGGGCTTTGGAAACACCATATATTTT. The chain is built from TRBV7-2 and TRBJ1-3, with 10 bases identical to TRBD1. Per germline, CDR1 SGHTA and CDR2 FQGNSA. V was pared by 6 bases and J by 3 bases, with 5 bases of the junction left unmatched. CDR3 length: 15 residues.

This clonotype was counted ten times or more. This CDR3 reads CASSSFRAGTAYEQFF. The CDR3 DNA reads as TGTGCCAGCAGCTCCTTTAGAGCCGGGACCGCCTATGAGCAGTTCTTC. This sequence joins TRBV5-8 and TRBJ2-1; either TRBD1 or TRBD2 may supply D (5 bases each). The CDR3 totals 16 residues. The germline V gene encodes CDR1 SGHTS and CDR2 YDEGEE. Deletions cut 3 bases from V and 8 bases from J, with 21 bases between.

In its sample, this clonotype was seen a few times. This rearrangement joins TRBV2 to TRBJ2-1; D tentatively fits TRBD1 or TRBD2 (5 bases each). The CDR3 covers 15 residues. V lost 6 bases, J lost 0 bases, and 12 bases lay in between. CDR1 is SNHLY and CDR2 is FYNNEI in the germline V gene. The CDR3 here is CASRWDENSYNEQFF. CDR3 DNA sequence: TGTGCCAGCAGATGGGACGAAAACTCCTACAATGAGCAGTTCTTC.